This section outlines one TCR beta chain sequence together with its context. The method was immunoSEQ multiplex PCR; TCRdb's version includes in-frame clones alone and lacks a portion of them. The sample includes over 60,000 clones, 80% to 90% of them seen just once. This sample stems from a study of control samples from healthy donors and cancer patients. In germline, CDR1 is MDHEN, CDR2 SYDVKM. V shed 6 bases and J 4 bases; nucleotides not matched to a gene: 8. The length of the CDR3 is 15 residues. The receptor was derived from an older woman with head and neck cancer. This chain links TRBV28 with TRBJ2-1; 8 bases align to TRBD2. Input material: PBMCs. CDR3 residues: CASSPGGPSYNEQFF. In DNA form, the CDR3 reads TGTGCCAGCAGCCCGGGAGGGCCCTCGTACAATGAGCAGTTCTTC.